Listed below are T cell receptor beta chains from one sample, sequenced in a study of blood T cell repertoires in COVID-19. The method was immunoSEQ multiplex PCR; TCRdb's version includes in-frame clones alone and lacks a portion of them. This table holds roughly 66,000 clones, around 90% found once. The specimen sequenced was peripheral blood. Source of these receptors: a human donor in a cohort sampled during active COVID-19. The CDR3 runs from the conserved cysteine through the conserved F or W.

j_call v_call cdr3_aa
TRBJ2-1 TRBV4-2 CASSQDFGGLAPTGSYNEQFF
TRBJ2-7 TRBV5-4 CASSLGQGFYEQYF
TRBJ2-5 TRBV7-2 CASSLNGGTGRETQYF
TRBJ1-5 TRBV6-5 CASRGTGGNQPQHF
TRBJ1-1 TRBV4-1 CASSQVNRGGFGTEAFF
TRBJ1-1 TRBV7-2 CASSPRTPEAFF
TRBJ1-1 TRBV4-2 CASSQEDRPLNTEAFF
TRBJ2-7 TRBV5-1 CASSVGTATYEQYF
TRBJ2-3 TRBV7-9 CASSSRQGEGDTQYF
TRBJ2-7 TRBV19 CASSIAPGAGYEQYF
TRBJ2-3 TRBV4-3 CASSQRLASSTDTQYF
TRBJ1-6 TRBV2 CASSDRQARF
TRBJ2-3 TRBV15 CATSSTAAFLAGLTDTQYF
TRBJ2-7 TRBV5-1 CASSPGPAQLGEQYF
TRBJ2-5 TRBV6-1 CASSEGRQETQYF
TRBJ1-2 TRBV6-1 CASSEAGRTYGYTF
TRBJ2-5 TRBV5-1 CASSPWSAETQYF
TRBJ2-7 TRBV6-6 CASSLRDRVYEQYF
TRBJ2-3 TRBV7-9 CASSLGSGPDTQYF
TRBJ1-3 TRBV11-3 CASSRQGPGNTIYF